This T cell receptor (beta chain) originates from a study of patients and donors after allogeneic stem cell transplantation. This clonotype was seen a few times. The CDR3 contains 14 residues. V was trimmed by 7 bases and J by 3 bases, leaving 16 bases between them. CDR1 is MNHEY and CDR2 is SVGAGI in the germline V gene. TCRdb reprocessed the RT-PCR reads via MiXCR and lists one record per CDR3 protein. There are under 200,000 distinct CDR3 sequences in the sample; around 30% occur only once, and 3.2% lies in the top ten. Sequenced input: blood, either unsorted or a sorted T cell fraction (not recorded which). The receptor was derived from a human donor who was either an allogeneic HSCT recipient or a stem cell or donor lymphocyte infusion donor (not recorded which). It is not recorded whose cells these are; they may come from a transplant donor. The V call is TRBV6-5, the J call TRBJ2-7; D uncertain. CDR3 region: CASNSGFPHYEQYF. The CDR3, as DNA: TGTGCCAGCAATAGTGGGTTCCCTCACTACGAGCAGTACTTC.